Listed below are T cell receptor beta chains from one sample, sequenced in a study of response to subunit inactivated influenza vaccine. TCRdb passed the RT-PCR reads through MiXCR, listing each CDR3 protein once. The sample yields 500,000 to 600,000 distinct CDR3 sequences, 14% seen once. The sequences come from PBMCs from blood, collected 12 days after vaccination. The receptors stem from a man in his fifties who received an inactivated influenza vaccine. CDR3s include the opening cysteine and the closing phenylalanine or tryptophan. D genes are given only for firm matches. Clone size is shown for a subset of rows, as once, few, many or a class of expanded clone.

TRBJ2-5 . many TRBV20-1 TGCAGTGCTGACCGGGGCCCCCAAGAGACCCAGTACTTC CSADRGPQETQYF
TRBJ1-5 . . TRBV20-1 TGCAGTGCCATCCGGGGACATGGAGTCAATCAGCCCCAGCATTTT CSAIRGHGVNQPQHF
TRBJ2-3 TRBD2 . TRBV20-1 TGCAGTGCTAGAGATTGGGGACTAGCAAGGGCAGATACGCAGTATTTT CSARDWGLARADTQYF
TRBJ1-2 . . TRBV20-1 TGCAGTGCTAGAGGCAGTCTCTATGGCTACACCTTC CSARGSLYGYTF
TRBJ2-2 TRBD2 few TRBV4-2 TGTGCCAGCAGCCAGCAACGGACTAGCGGGAGGTTCGGCACCGGGGAGCTGTTTTTT CASSQQRTSGRFGTGELFF
TRBJ2-2 . few TRBV6-1 TGTGCCAGCAGTGCGGAGGGAACGAACACCGGGGAGCTGTTTTTT CASSAEGTNTGELFF
TRBJ2-7 . few TRBV20-1 TGCAGTGCTTCCGGGACGGAATCCTACGAGCAGTACTTC CSASGTESYEQYF
TRBJ1-4 . . TRBV28 TGTGCCAGCGGGGACGATGCAACTAATGAAAAACTGTTTTTT CASGDDATNEKLFF
TRBJ2-1 . few TRBV20-1 TGCAGTGCTAGAGAGCAGGGCCGTGGTGAGCAGTTCTTC CSAREQGRGEQFF
TRBJ2-2 . few TRBV20-1 TGCAGTGCTAGAGCTGAAGACAGATACTACACCGGGGAGCTGTTTTTT CSARAEDRYYTGELFF
TRBJ2-4 . . TRBV4-2 TGTGCCAGCAGCCAAGATCTCGGAATTAACATTCAGTACTTC CASSQDLGINIQYF
TRBJ1-5 . few TRBV12-3/TRBV12-4 TGTGCCAGCAGTAAACAGGGATGGGGCAATCAGCCCCAGCATTTT CASSKQGWGNQPQHF
TRBJ2-2 . . TRBV2 TGTGCCAGCAAATCCGGGGCCGGGGAGCTGTTTTTT CASKSGAGELFF
TRBJ2-2 . . TRBV6-1 TGTGCCGCCCGGGGGTCGAACACCGGGGAGCTGTTTTTT CAARGSNTGELFF
TRBJ1-3 . . TRBV28 TGTGCCAGCAGTTTTCCGGCCTACTCTGGAAACACCATATATTTT CASSFPAYSGNTIYF
TRBJ2-5 . . TRBV5-6 TGTGCCAGCAGCTTGGCGGACTTAGGGACCCAGTACTTC CASSLADLGTQYF
TRBJ1-6 TRBD1 . TRBV5-5 TGTGCCAGCAGCTTGACAGGGGTGAGAAATTCACCCCTCCACTTT CASSLTGVRNSPLHF
TRBJ2-6 . many TRBV12-3/TRBV12-4 TGTGCCAGCAGTTTGACCCCCTCTGGGGCCAACGTCCTGACTTTC CASSLTPSGANVLTF
TRBJ2-3 . . TRBV20-1 TGCAGTGCTAGAGACGCTAGCGGCACAGATACGCAGTATTTT CSARDASGTDTQYF
TRBJ2-7 TRBD2 . TRBV4-1 TGCGCCAGCAGCCATCAAGCCTCTAAAAGAAGCGGGAGTCACGAGCAGTACTTC CASSHQASKRSGSHEQYF
TRBJ2-1 . many TRBV12-3/TRBV12-4 TGTGCCAGCAGTCCCGGGTTTGACAATGAGCAGTTCTTC CASSPGFDNEQFF
TRBJ2-7 TRBD2 . TRBV20-1 TGCAGTGCTAGATATAGCGGGGGGACCGGCGAGCAGTACTTC CSARYSGGTGEQYF
TRBJ1-3 . few TRBV7-9 TGTGCCAGCAGCTCTTCCGGGACTCAGGGAAACACCATATATTTT CASSSSGTQGNTIYF
TRBJ2-3 . few TRBV7-2 TGTGCCAGCAGCTTAGCGTTAGGACTAAACACAGATACGCAGTATTTT CASSLALGLNTDTQYF
TRBJ2-7 TRBD1 few TRBV6-2/TRBV6-3 TGTGCCAGCAGTGGACCGGGACAGGAGTACTTC CASSGPGQEYF
TRBJ1-3 . few TRBV19 TGTGCCAGTAGAACAGACCGCTCTGGAAACACCATATATTTT CASRTDRSGNTIYF
TRBJ1-2 . few TRBV12-3/TRBV12-4 TGTGCCAGCAGTTTAACCCCCCCGCTATATGGCTACACCTTC CASSLTPPLYGYTF
TRBJ2-7 . few TRBV9 TGTGCCAGCAGCTCAAAGGGGGGTACCTACGAGCAGTACTTC CASSSKGGTYEQYF
TRBJ2-2 . many TRBV12-3/TRBV12-4 TGTGCCAGCAGGACCCCGGGGCAGGGTTTCACCGGGGAGCTGTTTTTT CASRTPGQGFTGELFF
TRBJ2-2 . few TRBV29-1 TGCAGCGTTGAAGTATACACCGGGGAGCTGTTTTTT CSVEVYTGELFF
TRBJ1-4 . . TRBV6-5 TGTGCCAGCAGTTACTCTGGGGCCGTAGGTGAAAAACTGTTTTTT CASSYSGAVGEKLFF
TRBJ2-7 TRBD2 few TRBV4-2 TGTGCCAGCAGCCAAGATGGGGGGGGGACTAGCGAGCAGTACTTC CASSQDGGGTSEQYF